This passage covers 6 T cell receptor beta chains from one sample sequenced in a study of OX40 agonist ivuxolimab in advanced cancers. Sequencing was performed with immunoSEQ multiplex PCR; in TCRdb, only in-frame clones are kept and a portion is missing. This table has some 60,000 clones, about 88% appearing once. The material sequenced was CD4+ or CD8+ T cells sorted from blood, taken in a trial of the OX40 agonist ivuxolimab. These receptors all stem from an adult with an advanced solid tumor such as melanoma, head and neck, liver or kidney cancer.

This sequence joins TRBV29-1 and TRBJ1-2; D might be TRBD1 (6 bases). Germline assignment: CDR1 SQVTM and CDR2 ANQGSEA. The V gene lost 4 bases and the J gene lost 7 bases, with 19 bases spanning the gap. CDR3 size: 14 residues. CDR3 nucleotide sequence: TGCAGCGTTGGAAACCAGGGGTCCGTTCTTGGCTACACCTTC. Translation: CSVGNQGSVLGYTF.

V usage is TRBV5-1 and J usage is TRBJ2-7, with 7 bases fitting TRBD2. Germline CDR1 is SGHRS and CDR2 is YFSETQ. This CDR3 has 14 amino acids. The V and J ends lost 4 bases and 3 bases, in that order; junction bases with no gene match: 7. CDR3 sequence: CASSPRGVLYEQYF. The CDR3 coding sequence is TGCGCCAGCAGCCCCCGGGGGGTCCTCTACGAGCAGTACTTC.

The CDR3 DNA reads TGTGCCAGCAGCCGACAGCGGGTTGGGGGACTAGGAGACGAGCAGTACTTC. Translating gives CASSRQRVGGLGDEQYF. The chain employs TRBV9 and TRBJ2-7; the match to TRBD2 covers 8 bases. Germline values: CDR1 SGDLS, CDR2 YYNGEE. The CDR3 covers 17 residues. Germline trimming cut 4 bases from V and 5 bases from J; bases unmatched to any gene: 17.

This chain joins TRBV19 and TRBJ1-1; the D is unclear. V lost 4 bases and J lost 1, with 16 bases in between. CDR3 length equals 16 residues. Germline CDR1 reads LNHDA; CDR2 reads SQIVND (reference sequence). In DNA form, the CDR3 reads TGTGCCAGTAGTAGAAACCCTGGGGTGGGGAACACTGAAGCTTTCTTT. Protein sequence: CASSRNPGVGNTEAFF.

The chain has TRBV29-1 and TRBJ2-6; possible D gene TRBD1, 5 bases. Germline V gene lookup returns CDR1 SQVTM and CDR2 ANQGSEA. V was clipped by 4 bases and J by 1 base, with 14 bases between them. CDR3 length: 16 residues. The chain's CDR3 is CSVVGAGKSGANVLTF. In nucleotides, the CDR3 is TGCAGCGTTGTAGGGGCAGGAAAGTCTGGGGCCAACGTCCTGACTTTC.

The CDR3 DNA is TGTGCCAGCAGCTTGGATCCGGGCAGGGTGAAAAACATTCAGTACTTC. This gives the protein CASSLDPGRVKNIQYF. The chain employs TRBV5-4 and TRBJ2-4, with a possible D match to TRBD1 (5 bases). Germline CDR1 and CDR2: SGHNT and YYREEE (reference sequence). The CDR3 extends over 16 amino acids. Trimming took 0 bases from V and 4 from J, leaving 14 bases between them.